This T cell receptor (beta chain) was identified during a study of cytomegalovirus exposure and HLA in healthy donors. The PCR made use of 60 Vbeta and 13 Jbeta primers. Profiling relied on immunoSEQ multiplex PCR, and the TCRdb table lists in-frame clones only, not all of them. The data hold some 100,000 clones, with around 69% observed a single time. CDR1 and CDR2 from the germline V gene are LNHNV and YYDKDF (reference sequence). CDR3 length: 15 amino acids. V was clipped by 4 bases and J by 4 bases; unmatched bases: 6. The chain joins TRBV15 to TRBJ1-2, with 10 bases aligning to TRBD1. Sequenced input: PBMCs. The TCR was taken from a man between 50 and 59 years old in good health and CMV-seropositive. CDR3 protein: CATSTRQGAIYGYTF. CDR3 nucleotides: TGTGCCACCAGCACTCGACAGGGGGCGATCTATGGCTACACCTTC.